The source of this TCR beta chain is a study of shared clonotypes between healthy human individuals. The study's findings and limits: Clonotype sharing among donors was thought likely to change with sequencing depth. Some clonotypes were shared by all four sorted-subset donors, while others were not shared. The non-shared ones had lower generation probabilities than the shared ones. The study found roughly 5.3% of naive CD4 clonotypes shared across a handful of donors.

Only in-frame clones appear in the TCRdb table, and some are missing; sequencing was by immunoSEQ multiplex PCR. The data show 850,000 to 1,200,000 clones, 60% to 80% seen once. The count of this clone is one. The antigen is not known. None of the donors, who were healthy HIV-negative adults, had recently had acute infections or vaccinations. V was pared by 2 bases and J by 7 bases, with 2 bases of the junction left unmatched. Germline lookup yields CDR1 KGHSH and CDR2 LQKENI. This CDR3 contains 15 residues. This receptor was obtained from a man younger than 35 in good health. The sample consisted of memory CD4+ T cells sorted from blood. The subset was: CD45RA-negative fraction. J is TRBJ1-6 and V is TRBV18, with 10 bases aligning to TRBD1. The CDR3 sequence: CASSPGTGENSPLHF. CDR3 DNA sequence: TGTGCCAGCTCACCAGGGACAGGGGAGAATTCACCCCTCCACTTT.